This T cell receptor beta chain was documented in a study of tumor-infiltrating lymphocytes in primary liver carcinoma. Across the whole study: The study included patients who were men and women aged 30 to 69 years. Regardless of tissue type, samples showed similar yields of roughly 3.5 to 7.13 million productive TCRbeta reads. Stage T1-T3 N0M0 and a size of about 4.2 to 10 cm characterized the tumors. Study outcomes and limitations: CD4+ and CD8+ repertoires could not be compared in these unsorted bulk samples.

Reverse transcription of approximately 0.55 ug total RNA with a constant-region primer produced TCR beta cDNA. Modified slightly, ARM-PCR produced TCR beta libraries over three nested multiplex PCR rounds. Running 10 cycles apiece, the first two PCR rounds relied on TRBV1-TRBV30 forward primers together with a C-beta reverse primer. One entry per CDR3 protein, called by TCRdb with MiXCR from the multiplex PCR reads. The sample contains about 180,000 distinct CDR3 sequences, roughly three fifths of which appear only once. Extraction also yielded germline DNA, while blood RNA was obtained from unsorted whole blood. On this clonotype: Its antigen remains unknown.

This CDR3 has 15 amino acids. The germline V and J ends were trimmed by 3 bases and 0 bases, with 9 bases remaining between them. From germline, CDR1 is MNHNS and CDR2 SASEGT. The sequenced sample consisted of peripheral blood. The rearrangement links TRBV6-1 to TRBJ1-5; perhaps TRBD1 as D (6 bases). This TCR came from a middle-aged man with primary liver carcinoma and hepatitis B virus infection. CDR3 residues: CASSDRGSSNQPQHF. CDR3 bases: TGTGCCAGCAGTGACAGGGGTAGTAGCAATCAGCCCCAGCATTTT.